The clone carrying this TCR beta chain was counted only a few times. Its antigen is not known. These data originate in a study of T-cell memory formation after mild COVID-19. 5'RACE with constant-segment primers built TCRalpha and TCRbeta cDNA libraries with UMIs. TCRdb fed the 5' RACE reads into MiXCR, producing one record per CDR3 protein. Of some 150,000 distinct CDR3 sequences in the sample, about 5.5% were seen once. The CDR3 runs to 17 residues. Trimming took off 1 base at V and 2 bases at J, with 17 bases between the two ends. Germline V gives CDR1 SEHNR, CDR2 FQNEAQ (reference sequence). Findings and limits, study-wide: Some SARS-CoV-2-responding clones were already detected in memory before infection. Later expanders leaned CD4+, whereas clones that contracted between day 15 and 85 were balanced CD4/CD8.

The specimen sequenced was PBMCs or a T cell subset sorted from them (not recorded which). This chain joins TRBV7-9 and TRBJ1-2; possibly TRBD1 for D (6 bases). The origin of this receptor is an adult woman who had mild COVID-19 (a few samples of this study predate the infection). Cell type and time point are not known. The CDR3, as DNA: TGTGCCAGCAGCTTAGAGACAGGTTACAGCCTCAACTATGGCTACACCTTC. The encoded protein is CASSLETGYSLNYGYTF.